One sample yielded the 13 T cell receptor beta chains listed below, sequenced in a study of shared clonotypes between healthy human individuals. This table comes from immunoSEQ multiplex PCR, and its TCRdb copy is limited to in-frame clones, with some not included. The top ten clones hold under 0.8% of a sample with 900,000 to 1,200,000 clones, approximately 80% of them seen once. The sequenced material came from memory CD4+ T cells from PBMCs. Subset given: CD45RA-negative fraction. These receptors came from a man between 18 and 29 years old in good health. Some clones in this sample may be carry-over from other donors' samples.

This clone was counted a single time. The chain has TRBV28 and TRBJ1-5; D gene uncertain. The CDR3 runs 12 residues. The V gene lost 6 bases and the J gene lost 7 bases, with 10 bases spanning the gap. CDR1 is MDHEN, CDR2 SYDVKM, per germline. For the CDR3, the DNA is TGTGCCAGCAGCCTTAATGGGCAGCCCCAGCATTTT. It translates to CASSLNGQPQHF.

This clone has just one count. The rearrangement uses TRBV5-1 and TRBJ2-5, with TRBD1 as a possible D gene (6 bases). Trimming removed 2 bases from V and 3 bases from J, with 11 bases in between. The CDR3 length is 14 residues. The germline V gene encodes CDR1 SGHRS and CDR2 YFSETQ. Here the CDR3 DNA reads TGCGCCAGCAGCTTACAGGGATCAGAAGAGACCCAGTACTTC. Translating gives CASSLQGSEETQYF.

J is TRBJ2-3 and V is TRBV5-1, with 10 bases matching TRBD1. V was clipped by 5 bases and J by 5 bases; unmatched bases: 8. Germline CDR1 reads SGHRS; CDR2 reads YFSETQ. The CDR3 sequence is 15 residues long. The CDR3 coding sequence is TGCGCCAGCAGTCATAGGACAGGGGGAATAGATACGCAGTATTTT. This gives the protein CASSHRTGGIDTQYF.

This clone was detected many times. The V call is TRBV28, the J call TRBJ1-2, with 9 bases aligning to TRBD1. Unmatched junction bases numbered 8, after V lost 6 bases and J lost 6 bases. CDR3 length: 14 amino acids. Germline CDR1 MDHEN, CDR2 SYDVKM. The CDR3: CASSWGQGRNGYTF. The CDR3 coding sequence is TGTGCCAGCAGCTGGGGACAGGGAAGGAATGGCTACACCTTC.

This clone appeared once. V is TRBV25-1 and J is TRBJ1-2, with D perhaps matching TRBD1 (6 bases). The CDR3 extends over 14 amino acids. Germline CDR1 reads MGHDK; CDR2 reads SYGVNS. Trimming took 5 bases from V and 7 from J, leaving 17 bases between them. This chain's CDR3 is CASSRIGGLSGYTF. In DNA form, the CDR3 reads TGTGCCAGCAGTAGGATTGGGGGGCTTTCTGGCTACACCTTC.

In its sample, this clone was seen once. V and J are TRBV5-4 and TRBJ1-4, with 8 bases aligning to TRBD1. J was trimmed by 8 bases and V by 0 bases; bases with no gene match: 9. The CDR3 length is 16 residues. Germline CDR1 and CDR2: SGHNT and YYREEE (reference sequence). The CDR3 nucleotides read TGTGCCAGCAGCTTGGCGGTATCAGGGGGCCAGGAAAAACTGTTTTTT. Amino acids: CASSLAVSGGQEKLFF.

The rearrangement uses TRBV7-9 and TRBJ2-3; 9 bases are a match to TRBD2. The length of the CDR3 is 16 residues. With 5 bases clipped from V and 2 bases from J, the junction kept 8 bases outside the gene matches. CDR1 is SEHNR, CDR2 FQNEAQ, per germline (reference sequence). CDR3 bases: TGTGCCAGCAGCCTCCCCCTAGCGGGGATCACAGATACGCAGTATTTT. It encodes CASSLPLAGITDTQYF. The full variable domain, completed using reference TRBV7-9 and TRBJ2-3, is DTGVSQNPRHKITKRGQNVTFRCDPISEHNRLYWYRQTLGQGPEFLTYFQNEAQLEKSRLLSDRFSAERPKGSFSTLEIQRTEQGDSAMYLCASSLPLAGITDTQYFGPGTRLTVL.

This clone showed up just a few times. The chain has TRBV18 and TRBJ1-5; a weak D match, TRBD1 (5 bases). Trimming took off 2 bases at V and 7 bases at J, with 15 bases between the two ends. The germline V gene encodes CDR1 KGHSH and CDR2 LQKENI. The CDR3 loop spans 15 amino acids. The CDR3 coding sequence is TGTGCCAGCTCACCAGTACAGGCACAGGAGCAGCCCCAGCATTTT. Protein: CASSPVQAQEQPQHF.

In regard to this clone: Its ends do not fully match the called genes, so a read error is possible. The DNA of the CDR3 is TGTGCCAGCTCACCACAAGGGGACACTGAAGTTTTCTTT. Translation gives CASSPQGDTEVFF. The chain has TRBV18 and TRBJ1-1; the D gene is possibly TRBD1 (6 bases). Germline V gene sequence: CDR1 KGHSH, CDR2 LQKENI. This CDR3 has 13 residues.

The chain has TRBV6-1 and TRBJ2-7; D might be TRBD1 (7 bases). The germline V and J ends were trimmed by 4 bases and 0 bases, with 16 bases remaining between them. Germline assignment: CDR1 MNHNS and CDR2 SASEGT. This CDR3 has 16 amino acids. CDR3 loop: CASSGSRGQSSYEQYF. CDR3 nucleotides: TGTGCCAGCAGTGGATCGCGGGGACAGAGCTCCTACGAGCAGTACTTC.

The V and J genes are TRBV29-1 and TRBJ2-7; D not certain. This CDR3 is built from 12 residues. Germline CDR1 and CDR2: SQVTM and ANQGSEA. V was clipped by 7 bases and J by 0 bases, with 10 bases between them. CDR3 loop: CSGGSSSYEQYF. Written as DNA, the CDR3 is TGCAGCGGTGGGTCAAGCTCCTACGAGCAGTACTTC.

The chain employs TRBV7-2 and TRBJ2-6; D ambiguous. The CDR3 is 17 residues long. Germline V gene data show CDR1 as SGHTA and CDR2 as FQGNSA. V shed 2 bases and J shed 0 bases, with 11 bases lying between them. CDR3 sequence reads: CASSLTSGSSGANVLTF. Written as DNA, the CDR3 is TGTGCCAGCAGCTTAACTTCAGGTTCCTCTGGGGCCAACGTCCTGACTTTC.

The DNA of the CDR3 is TGTGCCAGCAGTGTTGGCAGCACCCTATATAATTCACCCCTCCACTTT. It yields the protein CASSVGSTLYNSPLHF. The chain combines TRBV25-1 with TRBJ1-6; D remains ambiguous. CDR3 size: 16 residues. CDR1 MGHDK and CDR2 SYGVNS come from the germline V gene. V was pared by 4 bases and J by 4 bases, with 14 bases between. The whole variable domain, filled in from reference TRBV25-1 and TRBJ1-6, reads EADIYQTPRYLVIGTGKKITLECSQTMGHDKMYWYQQDPGMELHLIHYSYGVNSTEKGDLSSESTVSRIRTEHFPLTLESARPSHTSQYLCASSVGSTLYNSPLHFGNGTRLTVT.